The 12 T cell receptor beta chains reported below all come from one sample, sequenced in a study of T cells in Graves' hyperthyroidism and ophthalmopathy. The CDR3 regions of TCR beta were amplified from RNA transcripts. A first-round RT-PCR of the TCR CDR3 used the HTBI primer set. TCRdb recomputed calls from the multiplex PCR reads with MiXCR, one row per CDR3 protein. The sample contains 600,000 to 750,000 distinct CDR3 sequences, approximately 15% of which appear only once. Input material: blood. These receptors originate from a man aged 50 to 60 with Graves' hyperthyroidism.

This clonotype was observed many times. The rearrangement links TRBV20-1 to TRBJ1-6; D remains ambiguous. V lost 0 bases and J lost 5, with 8 bases in between. The CDR3 consists of 14 residues. CDR1 DFQATT and CDR2 SNEGSKA come from the germline V gene (reference sequence). The CDR3 DNA reads TGCAGTGCTAGAGAGTACCTCGATAATTCACCCCTCCACTTT. Amino acid sequence: CSAREYLDNSPLHF.

This clonotype was seen only a few times. The V and J genes are TRBV5-1 and TRBJ2-5; 15 nucleotides agree with TRBD2. V dropped 4 bases and J dropped 2; count of bases not matched to a gene: 12. CDR3 size: 19 residues. Germline CDR1 is SGHRS and CDR2 is YFSETQ. The CDR3 is CASSKGLAGGHRSQETQYF. The CDR3 nucleotides are TGCGCCAGCAGCAAGGGACTAGCGGGAGGCCACAGATCTCAAGAGACCCAGTACTTC.

The chain is built from TRBV5-4 and TRBJ2-7; D unresolved. Germline loops: CDR1 SGHNT, CDR2 YYREEE (reference sequence). This CDR3 has 13 amino acids. Trimming shortened V by 1 base and J by 6 bases, and 11 bases separated the two germline ends. In nucleotides, the CDR3 is TGTGCCAGCAGCTTGCCACCCTCCCCCGAGCAGTACTTC. It specifies CASSLPPSPEQYF.

This clonotype was detected many times. The chain recombines TRBV28 with TRBJ1-2; the match to TRBD1 covers 7 bases. The V gene's germline CDR1 is MDHEN and CDR2 SYDVKM. J lost 6 bases, V lost 5 bases, and 12 bases had no gene match. The CDR3 has 15 residues. The CDR3 is CASSQQGHQINGYTF. CDR3 nucleotides: TGTGCCAGCAGTCAACAGGGGCACCAAATCAATGGCTACACCTTC.

Turning to this clonotype: This is likely a read error, given that the CDR3 carries no conserved phenylalanine or tryptophan at its end. The CDR3 here is CTSSLRPSRPSYEQYL. CDR3 in DNA: TGTACCAGCAGTTTACGTCCCAGTCGGCCGTCCTACGAGCAGTACCTC. The chain combines TRBV28 with TRBJ2-7; D ambiguous. Germline V gene lookup returns CDR1 MDHEN and CDR2 SYDVKM. This CDR3 has 16 amino acids.

The chain employs TRBV9 and TRBJ1-5, with D uncertain. Trimming took off 9 bases at V and 2 bases at J, with 15 bases between the two ends. The CDR3 length is 14 residues. CDR1 is SGDLS and CDR2 is YYNGEE in the germline V gene. CDR3 loop: CATARLYGNQPQHF. The CDR3 DNA is TGTGCCACCGCAAGACTATACGGCAATCAGCCCCAGCATTTT.

This clonotype has a count of ten or more. The V call is TRBV11-3, the J call TRBJ2-7; D gene uncertain. CDR3 length: 13 amino acids. V was trimmed by 1 base and J by 7 bases, leaving 11 bases between them. Germline V gives CDR1 SGHNT, CDR2 YENEEA. The CDR3 loop is CASSLAPAREQYF. In nucleotides, the CDR3 is TGTGCCAGCAGCTTAGCACCCGCGAGGGAGCAGTACTTC. The variable domain in full, with the rest retrieved from reference TRBV11-3 and TRBJ2-7, is EAGVVQSPRYKIIEKKQPVAFWCNPISGHNTLYWYLQNLGQGPELLIRYENEEAVDDSQLPKDRFSAERLKGVDSTLKIQPAELGDSAVYLCASSLAPAREQYFGPGTRLTVT.

This clonotype was counted many times. The chain uses TRBV7-8 and TRBJ1-1; TRBD1 aligns across 8 bases. V shed 1 base and J 10 bases; nucleotides not matched to a gene: 8. CDR1 and CDR2 (germline): SGHVS, FQNEAQ. The CDR3 runs 14 residues. CDR3 coding DNA: TGTGCCAGCAGCTTAGGACAGGGGAAAGGGGGAGCTTTCTTT. It codes for CASSLGQGKGGAFF.

This clonotype has at least ten counts. The V and J genes are TRBV27 and TRBJ2-1; 9 bases map to TRBD2. J was trimmed by 7 bases and V by 4 bases; bases with no gene match: 5. CDR1 MNHEY and CDR2 SMNVEV come from the germline V gene (reference sequence). CDR3 length: 14 amino acids. The CDR3 nucleotides read TGTGCCAGCAGTTCTCTAGCGGGGAGTAATGAGCAGTTCTTC. Amino acid sequence: CASSSLAGSNEQFF.

This clonotype was found many times. The V gene is TRBV28, the J gene TRBJ2-5, with a weak D call TRBD1 (7 bases). Looked up from germline, CDR1 is MDHEN and CDR2 is SYDVKM. Trimming took off 3 bases at V and 0 bases at J, with 14 bases between the two ends. The CDR3 has 16 amino acids. The CDR3 loop reads CASSFGGGRNQETQYF. CDR3 DNA: TGTGCCAGCAGTTTTGGAGGGGGCCGCAACCAAGAGACCCAGTACTTC.

This clonotype was picked up one time. V gene TRBV9 combines with J gene TRBJ2-1, with D possibly being TRBD2 (5 bases). Trimming took off 3 bases at V and 0 bases at J, with 13 bases between the two ends. CDR3 length: 16 residues. Germline CDR1 reads SGDLS; CDR2 reads YYNGEE. The DNA of the CDR3 is TGTGCCAGCAGCGGGACTGCCCGGAGCTCCTACAATGAGCAGTTCTTC. As protein: CASSGTARSSYNEQFF. Full variable domain (missing parts from reference TRBV9 and TRBJ2-1): DSGVTQTPKHLITATGQRVTLRCSPRSGDLSVYWYQQSLDQGLQFLIQYYNGEERAKGNILERFSAQQFPDLHSELNLSSLELGDSALYFCASSGTARSSYNEQFFGPGTRLTVL.

This clonotype appeared many times. The chain links TRBV2 to TRBJ2-3; either TRBD1 or TRBD2 may supply D (5 bases each). V was shortened by 6 bases and J by 6 bases, with 16 bases between the two germline ends. The CDR3 has 14 amino acids. Germline V lookup: CDR1 SNHLY, CDR2 FYNNEI. CDR3 sequence (DNA): TGTGCCAGCAGGGCCGGGACCTCATCTGATACGCAGTATTTT. Encoded protein: CASRAGTSSDTQYF. Variable domain in full (rest from reference TRBV2 and TRBJ2-3): EPEVTQTPSHQVTQMGQEVILRCVPISNHLYFYWYRQILGQKVEFLVSFYNNEISEKSEIFDDQFSVERPDGSNFTLKIRSTKLEDSAMYFCASRAGTSSDTQYFGPGTRLTVL.